This TCR beta chain derives from a study of T cells in Graves' hyperthyroidism and ophthalmopathy (dated by TCRdb to the late 2010s). Notes on the research overall: Peripheral blood samples were taken at initial diagnosis, before any treatment was given. After sampling, hyperthyroidism patients received methimazole starting at 30 mg daily, and ophthalmopathy patients received high-dose intravenous methylprednisolone. To identify distinguishing TCR V-J signatures, a discovery cohort of about a hundred patients was used, comprising 40 to 45 with Graves' ophthalmopathy and some 57 with stable Graves' hyperthyroidism. The paper describes TCR Vbeta CDR3 sequencing of 135 peripheral blood samples, made up of approximately 40 ophthalmopathy patients, around 78 hyperthyroidism patients and 17 progressor patients. The 75 to 100 discovery patients were randomly split 7:3 into training and test sets. An independent validation cohort of around 19 hyperthyroidism patients and 17 patients who later progressed to ophthalmopathy tested prospective prediction of ophthalmopathy. In addition, the study compared T-cell repertoires in thyroid tissue and in blood from several Graves' hyperthyroidism patients.

Graves' hyperthyroidism was defined as stable when no progression to ophthalmopathy occurred over 18 months of follow-up. Hyperthyroidism patients were newly diagnosed, with disease duration under 2 months, and aged 18 to 65 years. Any patient with an uncontrolled infection, another autoimmune disease, pregnancy or lactation was excluded. Clinical symptoms, serum thyroxine and TRAb, thyroid ultrasound, and orbital computed tomography formed the basis for the diagnoses. Ficoll-Paque density gradient centrifugation was used to isolate PBMCs from approximately 10 ml of fresh peripheral blood. Trizol reagent was used to extract total RNA, and RNA quality was then checked on an Agilent 2100 Bioanalyzer. This clonotype has a count of ten or more. Its antigen is unknown. Within one base of it there is no much larger clone, and no base qualities were kept. Relative to germline, V is missing 0 bases and J is missing 6 bases, with 6 bases of the junction outside any gene match. Taken from cysteine to phenylalanine, the CDR3 has 16 residues. CDR3 DNA only is kept here, 48 bases in frame from base 1. From the germline V gene, CDR1 is MNHEY and CDR2 is SVGAGI.

Study-wide findings and limitations: Sample size was not statistically predetermined, and investigators were not blinded to group allocation. A model built on a 13 V-J signature distinguished ophthalmopathy from stable hyperthyroidism, reaching roughly 88% sensitivity and about 81% specificity in cross-validation and 80%/75% in testing. Most expanded thyroid clonotypes (frequency above 0.001) were also detected in blood, suggesting blood repertoires may reflect thyroid immune responses. In validation, the model predicted progression to ophthalmopathy with about 71% sensitivity and about 72% specificity, a median of about 6 months before onset.

The TCR beta CDR3 regions were amplified from the RNA transcripts. The TCR CDR3 was subjected to a first round of RT-PCR using the HTBI primer set and the Qiagen OneStep RT-PCR kit. Libraries were constructed in a second round of multiplex PCR, after which size selection and purification were performed. Libraries were sequenced paired-end with 100 bp reads on an Illumina HiSeq2000. Per the source publication's procedure: SOAPnuke was used to process the raw data, removing reads that contained adapters or uncalled bases, had a mean Phred below 15, or lacked an exact match to the constant primer or identifier. High-quality paired reads were merged using COPE v1.2.5, and each unique nucleotide sequence was defined as a clonotype. MiTCR v1.1 was used to align the clonotypes against IMGT TRBV, TRBD and TRBJ reference segments. The analysis included only V-J combinations with a frequency above 0.0001, which together covered over 98% of the repertoires. A TCS score was defined as the ratio between F50 (clonal expansion) and ExV (chaos), using BLOSUM62-based TCRdist between CDR3 peptides within each V-J. Welch's t-statistics and random forest reduced fewer than 550 V-J features to 10 to 15, which were used in a naive Bayes classifier (R e1071). The public sequencing data were trimmed at Q25 with fastp and processed into clonotypes with MiXCR by TCRdb, which kept only in-frame beta chains. Identical CDR3 proteins give one entry, which carries the most common genes and DNA. None of the V and J calls come from the authors' own analysis; TCRdb made them. The sample table records roughly 510,000 distinct CDR3 sequences; more than 20% of these occur just once. About 30% of the sample lies in the top ten.

The source material was blood. The origin of this receptor is a man between 18 and 29 years old with Graves' hyperthyroidism. The V and J segments used are TRBV6-5 and TRBJ1-1, with 11 junctional bases fitting TRBD1. At the DNA level, the sequence is TGTGCCAGCAGTTACTCGATTGGGACAGGGGGGTCTGAAGCTTTCTTT. The encoded protein is CASSYSIGTGGSEAFF.